The rows below give T cell receptor beta chains drawn from one sample of a study of OX40 agonist ivuxolimab in advanced cancers. Profiled with immunoSEQ multiplex PCR; TCRdb holds only in-frame clones, not every one. The data hold around 55,000 clones, with under 85% observed a single time. The sequences come from CD4+ or CD8+ T cells sorted from blood, collected in a trial of the OX40 agonist ivuxolimab. All receptors derive from an adult with an advanced solid tumor such as melanoma, head and neck, liver or kidney cancer. Both conserved end residues are part of each CDR3. The D gene is left open where the match is weak. Where a row states a size, it is once, few, many or the class of an expanded clone; other rows omit it.

- TRBJ2-2 TRBV7-8 - 15 TGTGCCAGCAGCTTTGCAAGGGCGTACACCGGGGAGCTGTTTTTT CASSFARAYTGELFF
TRBD1 TRBJ2-3 TRBV6-5 - 14 TGTGCCAGCAGGAGACAGGGGGCGTCGGATACGCAGTATTTT CASRRQGASDTQYF
TRBD2 TRBJ2-7 TRBV19 - 14 TGTGCCAGTAGTATAAGCTCTAGCGGGGTGGCGCAGTACTTC CASSISSSGVAQYF
TRBD1 TRBJ1-4 TRBV5-5 - 15 TGTGCCAGCAGCTACCTGACAGGGACTAATGAAAAACTGTTTTTT CASSYLTGTNEKLFF
TRBD1 TRBJ1-1 TRBV18 once 14 TGTGCCAGCTCACCGGGACAGGGGAACACTGAAGCTTTCTTT CASSPGQGNTEAFF
TRBD1 TRBJ1-1 TRBV5-1 - 16 TGCGCCAGCAGCTTCTTACAGGGGGCAGGGGGAACTGAAGCTTTCTTT CASSFLQGAGGTEAFF
- TRBJ2-3 TRBV7-2 - 17 TGTGCCAGCAGCTTAGGAGCACTAGGAAGATACACAGATACGCAGTATTTT CASSLGALGRYTDTQYF
- TRBJ1-2 TRBV7-2 once 14 TGTGCCAGCAGCGAATGGAACGCGGACTATGGCTACACCTTC CASSEWNADYGYTF
- TRBJ2-3 TRBV7-3 - 13 TGTGCCAGCAGCTTAATAGTATCAGATACGCAGTATTTT CASSLIVSDTQYF
- TRBJ2-3 TRBV2 - 13 TGTGCCAGCAGTGAAGCTGTTGAGACTACGCAGTATTTT CASSEAVETTQYF
- TRBJ2-2 TRBV18 few 16 TGTGCCAGCTCACCACCGGGGGGCCGGGACACCGGGGAGCTGTTTTTT CASSPPGGRDTGELFF
- TRBJ1-6 TRBV5-1 - 16 TGCGCCAGCAGCTTTGGAACTCCTGGGGCTAATTCACCCCTCCACTTT CASSFGTPGANSPLHF
- TRBJ2-3 TRBV5-1 - 14 TGCGCCAGCAGCGCAGACTCTAGCACAGATACGCAGTATTTT CASSADSSTDTQYF
- TRBJ1-2 TRBV10-3 - 16 TGTGCCATCAGTGAGTCGACAGGTTTGGGAAACTATGGCTACACCTTC CAISESTGLGNYGYTF
- TRBJ1-2 TRBV11-3 - 16 TGTGCCAGCAGCTTAGGGCGGCAGGGGCTCTTGTATGGCTACACCTTC CASSLGRQGLLYGYTF
- TRBJ2-1 TRBV4-1 - 15 TGCGCCAGCAGCCAAATTATAGCGGACAACAATGAGCAGTTCTTC CASSQIIADNNEQFF
TRBD2 TRBJ2-5 TRBV7-3 - 16 TGTGCCAGCAGCCTCTCTGGCGGGGGAGGGCAAGAGACCCAGTACTTC CASSLSGGGGQETQYF
- TRBJ2-1 TRBV9 once 14 TGTGCCAGCAGCGTAGGGCGCGGAAACAATGAGCAGTTCTTC CASSVGRGNNEQFF
- TRBJ1-1 TRBV5-6 - 13 TGTGCCAGCAGCTCGGACCCCGGCACTGAAGCTTTCTTT CASSSDPGTEAFF
- TRBJ2-1 TRBV10-3 once 12 TGTGCCATCAGTGAAAGTGCGGTAGAGCAGTTCTTC CAISESAVEQFF
TRBD1 TRBJ2-1 TRBV5-1 - 16 TGCGCCAGCAGGGCAGGGGGCAGGGAGGCCTACAATGAGCAGTTCTTC CASRAGGREAYNEQFF
- TRBJ2-7 TRBV14 - 15 TGTGCCAGCAGCCAAGGCAAGCGGCCCCCCTACGAGCAGTACTTC CASSQGKRPPYEQYF
- TRBJ1-5 TRBV2 once 14 TGTGCCAGCAGTGTCGGCAGTAGGAATCAGCCCCAGCATTTT CASSVGSRNQPQHF
TRBD1 TRBJ1-2 TRBV7-9 - 14 TGTGCCAGCAGCCACTCCGGGACAGGGGCCCAGGGGTTCTTC CASSHSGTGAQGFF
- TRBJ2-3 TRBV19 - 17 TGTGCCAGTAGTATGGGCAGCTTCTATACTAGCACAGATACGCAGTATTTT CASSMGSFYTSTDTQYF
- TRBJ2-3 TRBV30 - 16 TGTGCCTGGAGTGTCCTGGGGGCATCAAGCACAGATACGCAGTATTTT CAWSVLGASSTDTQYF
TRBD1 TRBJ2-2 TRBV29-1 - 14 TGCAGCATACGACAGGGGCCCACTACCGGGGAGCTGTTTTTT CSIRQGPTTGELFF
- TRBJ2-7 TRBV7-2 - 15 TGTGCCAGCAGCTCCCGGGTAGGGGGGACCTACGAGCAGTACTTC CASSSRVGGTYEQYF
TRBD2 TRBJ2-2 TRBV29-1 once 16 TGCAGCGTTGCCTCGGGACTAGCGTCGAACACCGGGGAGCTGTTTTTT CSVASGLASNTGELFF
- TRBJ1-5 TRBV19 few 15 TGTGCCAGTAGCCGACGACCAGGGACCCTAAAGCCCCAGCATTTT CASSRRPGTLKPQHF
- TRBJ1-3 TRBV25-1 - 15 TGTGCCAGCAGTGAAGGGTGGAGCTCTGGAAACACCATATATTTT CASSEGWSSGNTIYF
TRBD1 TRBJ2-5 TRBV13 - 13 TGTGCCAGCAGGTGGACAGGGATCGAGACCCAGTACTTC CASRWTGIETQYF
- TRBJ1-2 TRBV5-6 - 14 TGTGCCAGCAGGAGAATGACAGAAGACTATGGCTACACCTTC CASRRMTEDYGYTF